This T cell receptor (beta chain) was found in a study of T-cell reconstitution after alpha-beta-depleted transplantation in children. Findings and caveats of the study: It was newly produced T cells that mostly accounted for T-cell counts and diversity one year after transplant. The origin of high day-60 TCRbeta diversity in some patients lay in surviving recipient T cells and thymic progenitors. Reportedly, alpha-beta T cells present about two months post-transplant originated from several hundred expanded clones of graft origin.

Turning to this clonotype: Its target is unknown.

Unique molecular identifiers were used in preparing the TCRbeta library. MiXCR was run by TCRdb on the PCR reads, yielding one entry per CDR3 protein. Of about a million distinct CDR3 sequences in the sample, under 30% were seen once. Germline lookup yields CDR1 SGHRS and CDR2 YFSETQ. The CDR3 contains 14 residues. Trimming took off 1 base at V and 3 bases at J, with 7 bases between the two ends. The TCR comes from a boy under three years old who had a stem cell transplant for SCID, so the T cells may come from the graft donor. The J gene is TRBJ2-2, the V gene TRBV5-1; D unclear. This specimen was PBMCs, mostly from graft donor cells, taken 360 days after TCRalphabeta/CD19-depleted stem cell transplant. The CDR3 DNA is TGCGCCAGCAGCTTGTACAGTCACACCGGGGAGCTGTTTTTT. It specifies CASSLYSHTGELFF.